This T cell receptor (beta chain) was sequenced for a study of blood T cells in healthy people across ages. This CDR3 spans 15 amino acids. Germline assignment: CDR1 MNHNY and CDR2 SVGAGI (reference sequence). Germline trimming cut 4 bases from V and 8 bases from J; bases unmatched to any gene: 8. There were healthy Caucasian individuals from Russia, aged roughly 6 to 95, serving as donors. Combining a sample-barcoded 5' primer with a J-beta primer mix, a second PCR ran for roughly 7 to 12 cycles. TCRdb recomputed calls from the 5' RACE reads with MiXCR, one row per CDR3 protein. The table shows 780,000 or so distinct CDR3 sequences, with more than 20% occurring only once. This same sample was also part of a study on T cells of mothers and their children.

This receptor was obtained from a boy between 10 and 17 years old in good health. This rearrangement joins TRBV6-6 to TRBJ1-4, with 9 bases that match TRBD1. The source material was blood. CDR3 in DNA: TGTGCCAGCAGTTCCATGACAGGGGGAAAGGAAAAACTGTTTTTT. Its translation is CASSSMTGGKEKLFF.